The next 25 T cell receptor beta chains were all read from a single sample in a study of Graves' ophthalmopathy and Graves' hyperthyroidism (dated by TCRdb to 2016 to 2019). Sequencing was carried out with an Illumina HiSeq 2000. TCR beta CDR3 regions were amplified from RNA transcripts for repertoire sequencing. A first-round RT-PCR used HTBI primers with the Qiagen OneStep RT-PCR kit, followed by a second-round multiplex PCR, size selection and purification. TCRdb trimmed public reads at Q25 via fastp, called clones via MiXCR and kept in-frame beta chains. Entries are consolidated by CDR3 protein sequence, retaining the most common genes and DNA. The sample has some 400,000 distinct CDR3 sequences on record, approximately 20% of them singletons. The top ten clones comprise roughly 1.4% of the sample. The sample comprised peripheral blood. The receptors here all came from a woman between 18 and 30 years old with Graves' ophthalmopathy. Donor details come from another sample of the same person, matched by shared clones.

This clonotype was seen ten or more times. The CDR3 sequence is CASGEDLGTVATTEAFF. The CDR3 DNA sequence: TGCGCCAGCGGAGAAGACCTGGGGACTGTGGCGACCACTGAAGCTTTCTTT. The V and J genes are TRBV5-1 and TRBJ1-1, with a possible D match to TRBD1 (5 bases). Trimming removed 7 bases at V and 4 bases at J, with 26 bases between. The CDR3 has 17 residues. Germline V CDR1 and CDR2: SGHRS, YFSETQ.

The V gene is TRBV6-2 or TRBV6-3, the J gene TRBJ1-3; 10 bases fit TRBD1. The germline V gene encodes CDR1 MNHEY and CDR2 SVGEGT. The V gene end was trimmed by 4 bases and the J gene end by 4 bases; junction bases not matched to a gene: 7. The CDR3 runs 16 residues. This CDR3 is CASSSPGQGRGNTIYF. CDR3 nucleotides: TGTGCCAGCAGTTCTCCGGGACAGGGGCGGGGAAACACCATATATTTT.

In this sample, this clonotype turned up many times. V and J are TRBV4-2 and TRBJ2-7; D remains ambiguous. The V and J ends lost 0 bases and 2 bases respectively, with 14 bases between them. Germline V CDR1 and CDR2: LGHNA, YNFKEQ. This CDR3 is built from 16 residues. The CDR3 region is CASSQDLPDSTYEQYF. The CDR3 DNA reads TGTGCCAGCAGCCAAGATCTGCCAGATTCAACCTACGAGCAGTACTTC.

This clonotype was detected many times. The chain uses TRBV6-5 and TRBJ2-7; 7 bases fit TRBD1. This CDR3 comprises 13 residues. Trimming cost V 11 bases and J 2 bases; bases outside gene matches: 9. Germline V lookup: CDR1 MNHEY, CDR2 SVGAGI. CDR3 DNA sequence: TGTGCCTCCTCATGGGACAGTGCCTACGAGCAGTACTTC. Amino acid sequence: CASSWDSAYEQYF.

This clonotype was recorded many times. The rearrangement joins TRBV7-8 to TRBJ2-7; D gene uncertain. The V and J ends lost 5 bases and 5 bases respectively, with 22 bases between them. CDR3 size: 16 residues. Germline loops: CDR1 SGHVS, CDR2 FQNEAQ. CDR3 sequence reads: CASSPLRALLDDEQYF. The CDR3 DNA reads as TGTGCCAGCAGCCCTCTCCGGGCCCTCTTAGACGACGAGCAGTACTTC.

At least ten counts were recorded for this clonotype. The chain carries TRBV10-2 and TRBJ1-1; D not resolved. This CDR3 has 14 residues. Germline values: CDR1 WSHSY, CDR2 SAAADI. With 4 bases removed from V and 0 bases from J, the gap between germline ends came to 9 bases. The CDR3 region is CASSVGSLNTEAFF. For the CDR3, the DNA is TGCGCCAGCAGTGTAGGGAGTCTGAACACTGAAGCTTTCTTT.

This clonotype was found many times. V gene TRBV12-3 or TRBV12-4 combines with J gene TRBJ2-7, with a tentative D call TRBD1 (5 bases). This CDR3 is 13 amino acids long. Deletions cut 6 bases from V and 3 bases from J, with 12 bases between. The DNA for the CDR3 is TGTGCCAGCAGCCAACAGGCTCTCTACGAGCAGTACTTC. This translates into CASSQQALYEQYF.

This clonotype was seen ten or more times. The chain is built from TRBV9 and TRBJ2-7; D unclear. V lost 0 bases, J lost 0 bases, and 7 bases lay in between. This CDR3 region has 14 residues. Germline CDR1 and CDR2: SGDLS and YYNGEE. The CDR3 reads CASSVAPDSYEQYF. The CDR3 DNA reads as TGTGCCAGCAGCGTAGCTCCGGACTCCTACGAGCAGTACTTC.

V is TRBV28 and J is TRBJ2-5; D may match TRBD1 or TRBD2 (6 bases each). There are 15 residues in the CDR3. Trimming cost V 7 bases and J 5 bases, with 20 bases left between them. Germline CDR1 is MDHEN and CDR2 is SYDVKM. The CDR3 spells CASKTQGLLRETQYF. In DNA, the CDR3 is TGTGCCAGCAAGACACAGGGACTGCTGAGGGAGACCCAGTACTTC.

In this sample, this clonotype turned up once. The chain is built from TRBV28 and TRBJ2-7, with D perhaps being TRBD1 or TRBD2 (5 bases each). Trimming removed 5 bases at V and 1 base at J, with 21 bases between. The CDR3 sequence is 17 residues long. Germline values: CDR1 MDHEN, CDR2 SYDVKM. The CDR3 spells CASSRPEGPWKSYEQYF. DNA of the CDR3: TGTGCCAGCAGTAGACCCGAGGGACCTTGGAAGTCCTACGAGCAGTACTTC.

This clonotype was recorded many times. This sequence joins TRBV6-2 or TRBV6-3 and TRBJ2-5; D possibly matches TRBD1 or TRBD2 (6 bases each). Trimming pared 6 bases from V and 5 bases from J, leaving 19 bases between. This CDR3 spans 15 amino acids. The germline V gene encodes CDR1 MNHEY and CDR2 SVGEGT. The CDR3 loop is CASRGIGGGRETQYF. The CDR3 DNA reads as TGTGCCAGCAGAGGAATCGGGGGCGGAAGGGAGACCCAGTACTTC.

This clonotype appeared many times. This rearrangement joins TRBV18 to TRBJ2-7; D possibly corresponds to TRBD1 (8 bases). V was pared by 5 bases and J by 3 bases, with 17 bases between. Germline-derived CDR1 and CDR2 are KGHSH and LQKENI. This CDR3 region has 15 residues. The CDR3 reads CASSSGRDRLYEQYF. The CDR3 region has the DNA TGTGCCAGCTCATCGGGGAGGGACAGGCTCTACGAGCAGTACTTC.

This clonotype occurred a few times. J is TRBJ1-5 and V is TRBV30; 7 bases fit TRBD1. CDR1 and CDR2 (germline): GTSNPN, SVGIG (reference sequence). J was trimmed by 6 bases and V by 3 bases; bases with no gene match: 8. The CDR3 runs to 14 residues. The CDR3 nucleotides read TGTGCCTGGAGGGGGAGACAGGGAAGTCAGCCCCAGCATTTT. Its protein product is CAWRGRQGSQPQHF.

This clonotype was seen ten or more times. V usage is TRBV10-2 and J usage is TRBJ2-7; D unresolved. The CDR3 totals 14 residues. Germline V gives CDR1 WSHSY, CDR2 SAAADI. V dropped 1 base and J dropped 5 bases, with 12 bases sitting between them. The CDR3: CASSEFYFKNEQYF. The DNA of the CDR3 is TGCGCCAGCAGTGAGTTCTACTTTAAAAACGAGCAGTACTTC.

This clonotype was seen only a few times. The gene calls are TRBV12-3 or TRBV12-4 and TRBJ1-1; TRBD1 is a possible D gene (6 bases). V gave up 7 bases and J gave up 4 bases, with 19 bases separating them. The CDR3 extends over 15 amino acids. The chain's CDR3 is CASTPSIQGRTEAFF. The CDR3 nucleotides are TGTGCCAGCACCCCATCTATACAGGGCCGCACTGAAGCTTTCTTT.

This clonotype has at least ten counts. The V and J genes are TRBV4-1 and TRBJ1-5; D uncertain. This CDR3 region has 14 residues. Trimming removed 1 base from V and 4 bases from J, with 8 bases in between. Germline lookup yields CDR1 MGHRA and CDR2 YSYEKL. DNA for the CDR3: TGCGCCAGCAGCCAAGTATCTGGGAATCAGCCCCAGCATTTT. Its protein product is CASSQVSGNQPQHF.

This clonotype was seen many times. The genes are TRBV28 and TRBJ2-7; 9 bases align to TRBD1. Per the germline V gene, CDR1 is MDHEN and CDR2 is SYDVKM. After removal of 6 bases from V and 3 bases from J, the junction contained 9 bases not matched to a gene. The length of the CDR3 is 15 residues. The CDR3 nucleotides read TGTGCCAGCAGCTCCCAGGGGACAGGGTACTACGAGCAGTACTTC. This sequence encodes CASSSQGTGYYEQYF.

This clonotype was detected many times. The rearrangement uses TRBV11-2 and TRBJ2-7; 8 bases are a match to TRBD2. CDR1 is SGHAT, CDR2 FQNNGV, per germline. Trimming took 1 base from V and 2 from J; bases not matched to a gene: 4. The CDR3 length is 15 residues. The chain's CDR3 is CASSLGLSGTYEQYF. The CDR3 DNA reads TGTGCCAGCAGCTTAGGCCTTAGCGGGACCTACGAGCAGTACTTC.

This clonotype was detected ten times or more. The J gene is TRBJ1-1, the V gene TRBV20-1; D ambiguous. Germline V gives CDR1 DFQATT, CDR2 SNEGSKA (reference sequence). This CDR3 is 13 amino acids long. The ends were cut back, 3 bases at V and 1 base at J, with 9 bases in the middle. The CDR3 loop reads CSARLTENTEAFF. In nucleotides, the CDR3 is TGCAGTGCTAGGTTGACGGAGAACACTGAAGCTTTCTTT.

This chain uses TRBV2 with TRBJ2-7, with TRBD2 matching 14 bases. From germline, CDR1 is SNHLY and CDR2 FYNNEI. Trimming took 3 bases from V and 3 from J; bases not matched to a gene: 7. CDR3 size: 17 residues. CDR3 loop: CASSDLRTSGRHYEQYF. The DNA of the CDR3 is TGTGCCAGCAGTGATCTAAGGACTAGCGGGAGGCACTACGAGCAGTACTTC.

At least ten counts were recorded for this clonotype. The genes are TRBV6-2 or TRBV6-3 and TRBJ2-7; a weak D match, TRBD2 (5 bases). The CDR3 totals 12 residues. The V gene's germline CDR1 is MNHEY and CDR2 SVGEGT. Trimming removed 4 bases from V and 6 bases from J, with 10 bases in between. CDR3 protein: CASSSSSLEQYF. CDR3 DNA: TGTGCCAGCAGTTCGTCTAGCCTCGAGCAGTACTTC.

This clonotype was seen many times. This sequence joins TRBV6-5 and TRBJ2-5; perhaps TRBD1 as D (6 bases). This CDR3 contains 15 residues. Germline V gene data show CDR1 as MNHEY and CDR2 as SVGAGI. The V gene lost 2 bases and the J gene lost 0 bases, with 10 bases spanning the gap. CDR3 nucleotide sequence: TGTGCCAGCAGTTACGGCCAGGGGAACCAAGAGACCCAGTACTTC. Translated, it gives CASSYGQGNQETQYF.

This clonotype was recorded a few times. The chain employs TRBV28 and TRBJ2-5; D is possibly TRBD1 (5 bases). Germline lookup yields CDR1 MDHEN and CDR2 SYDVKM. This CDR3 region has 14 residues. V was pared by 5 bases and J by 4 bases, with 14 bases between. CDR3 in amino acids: CASSDTRGGETQYF. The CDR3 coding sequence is TGTGCCAGCAGTGATACAAGGGGCGGAGAGACCCAGTACTTC.

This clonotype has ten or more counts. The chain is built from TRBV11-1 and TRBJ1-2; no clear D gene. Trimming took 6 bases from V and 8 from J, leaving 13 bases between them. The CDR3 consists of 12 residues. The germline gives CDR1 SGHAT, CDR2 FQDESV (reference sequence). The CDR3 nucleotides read TGTGCCAGCAGGTCGCCCCGTGGAGGCTACACCTTC. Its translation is CASRSPRGGYTF.

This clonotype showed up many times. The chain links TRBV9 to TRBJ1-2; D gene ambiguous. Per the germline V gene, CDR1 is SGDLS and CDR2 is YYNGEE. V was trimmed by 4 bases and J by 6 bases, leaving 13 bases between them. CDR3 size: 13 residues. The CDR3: CASSPRGLDGYTF. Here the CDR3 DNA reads TGTGCCAGCAGCCCTCGAGGACTGGATGGCTACACCTTC. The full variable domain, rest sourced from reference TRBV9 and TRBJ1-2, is DSGVTQTPKHLITATGQRVTLRCSPRSGDLSVYWYQQSLDQGLQFLIQYYNGEERAKGNILERFSAQQFPDLHSELNLSSLELGDSALYFCASSPRGLDGYTFGSGTRLTVV.